Below, 30 T cell receptor beta chains from the same sample are listed, as sequenced in a study of Ad26.COV2.S vaccination and SARS-CoV-2 variants. Treatment defined: some 20 received Ad26.COV2.S at low or high dose, single or two shots; about 5 received placebo; per-sample allocation not given. Specimens were obtained on day 63 following the first vaccine or placebo injection. The method was immunoSEQ multiplex PCR; TCRdb's version includes in-frame clones alone and lacks a portion of them. The table has fewer than 500,000 clones, less than 95% seen once. Here the sequenced sample was peripheral blood, taken in a trial of Ad26.COV2.S vaccine versus placebo. The source of these receptors is a person between 18 and 65 years old who received the Ad26.COV2.S COVID-19 vaccine or a placebo.

The rearrangement links TRBV28 to TRBJ1-6; D remains unclear. The CDR3 loop spans 16 amino acids. V lost 5 bases and J lost 6, with 17 bases in between. From germline, CDR1 is MDHEN and CDR2 SYDVKM. The DNA for the CDR3 is TGTGCCAGCAGTCCGGACGGAAGGAGTTCTAATTCACCCCTCCACTTT. Protein product: CASSPDGRSSNSPLHF.

The rearrangement links TRBV7-6 to TRBJ1-2; tentatively, D is TRBD1 (6 bases). Between the trimmed V and J ends, which lost 5 bases and 8 bases, there was a span of 15 bases. The CDR3 length is 13 residues. The germline gives CDR1 SGHVS, CDR2 FNYEAQ. CDR3 region: CASSPPGERGYTF. For the CDR3, the DNA is TGTGCCAGCAGCCCCCCAGGGGAGAGGGGCTACACCTTC.

This clone was recorded a few times. V gene TRBV6-2 or TRBV6-3 combines with J gene TRBJ2-3; the D gene is possibly TRBD2 (6 bases). The V gene lost 2 bases and the J gene lost 0 bases, with 9 bases spanning the gap. The germline gives CDR1 MNHEY, CDR2 SVGEGT. The CDR3 runs 15 residues. The CDR3 region is CASSYAGLSTDTQYF. The CDR3 DNA reads as TGTGCCAGCAGTTACGCAGGACTAAGCACAGATACGCAGTATTTT.

The chain couples TRBV5-1 to TRBJ2-1; 12 bases are shared with TRBD2. Per germline, CDR1 SGHRS and CDR2 YFSETQ. With 3 bases clipped from V and 4 bases from J, the junction kept 2 bases outside the gene matches. The CDR3 covers 15 residues. CDR3 loop: CASSWTSGVYNEQFF. CDR3 bases: TGCGCCAGCAGCTGGACTAGCGGGGTTTACAATGAGCAGTTCTTC.

This clone was seen only once. The genes are TRBV24-1 and TRBJ2-1; the match to TRBD2 covers 10 bases. The V gene's germline CDR1 is KGHDR and CDR2 SFDVKD. The CDR3 is 18 residues long. V dropped 3 bases and J dropped 0; count of bases not matched to a gene: 7. The CDR3 DNA reads as TGTGCCACCAGTGATAAAACTAGCGGGGCGTTCTCCTACAATGAGCAGTTCTTC. It yields the protein CATSDKTSGAFSYNEQFF.

The CDR3 coding sequence is TGTGCCAGCAGCAAACTAGCGAGCTCAGATACGCAGTATTTT. This sequence encodes CASSKLASSDTQYF. The chain is built from TRBV9 and TRBJ2-3, with TRBD2 matching 7 bases. The J segment lost 4 bases and the V segment lost 4 bases, leaving 6 bases of the junction unmatched. Germline V CDR1 and CDR2: SGDLS, YYNGEE. CDR3 length equals 14 residues. Using reference TRBV9 and TRBJ2-3 for the parts outside the CDR3, the full variable domain is DSGVTQTPKHLITATGQRVTLRCSPRSGDLSVYWYQQSLDQGLQFLIQYYNGEERAKGNILERFSAQQFPDLHSELNLSSLELGDSALYFCASSKLASSDTQYFGPGTRLTVL.

The chain uses TRBV6-5 and TRBJ2-7; D gene unclear. The CDR3 extends over 13 amino acids. The germline gives CDR1 MNHEY, CDR2 SVGAGI. Trimming pared 6 bases from V and 2 bases from J, leaving 11 bases between. CDR3 region: CASRKASTYEQYF. DNA of the CDR3: TGTGCCAGCAGGAAAGCGTCAACCTACGAGCAGTACTTC.

The chain uses TRBV5-8 and TRBJ2-3, with 7 bases that match TRBD1. There are 17 residues in the CDR3. Germline V gene lookup returns CDR1 SGHTS and CDR2 YDEGEE. Germline trimming cut 4 bases from V and 1 base from J; bases unmatched to any gene: 12. The CDR3, as DNA: TGTGCCAGCAGCCCTAGGGGGCTCGGCGCTGGCACAGATACGCAGTATTTT. Its protein product is CASSPRGLGAGTDTQYF.

The CDR3: CASSRLGTGRSTDTQYF. In DNA form, the CDR3 reads TGTGCCAGCAGCCGCCTTGGGACAGGGAGAAGCACAGATACGCAGTATTTT. V is TRBV7-6 and J is TRBJ2-3; 9 nucleotides line up with TRBD1. This CDR3 comprises 17 residues. Germline lookup yields CDR1 SGHVS and CDR2 FNYEAQ. Trimming removed 5 bases from V and 0 bases from J; junction bases left unmatched: 9. The full variable domain, in which reference TRBV7-6 and TRBJ2-3 provide the parts outside the CDR3, is GAGVSQSPRYKVTKRGQDVALRCDPISGHVSLYWYRQALGQGPEFLTYFNYEAQQDKSGLPNDRFSAERPEGSISTLTIQRTEQRDSAMYRCASSRLGTGRSTDTQYFGPGTRLTVL.

The chain is built from TRBV28 and TRBJ2-3; TRBD2 matches at 8 bases. Germline CDR1 reads MDHEN; CDR2 reads SYDVKM. CDR3 length: 15 residues. With V trimmed by 5 bases and J by 3 bases, 7 bases remained unmatched. The CDR3 bases are TGTGCCAGCAGTCCCTCAGGGACTAGGACAGATACGCAGTATTTT. Encoded protein: CASSPSGTRTDTQYF.

The rearrangement links TRBV2 to TRBJ2-7; perhaps TRBD1 as D (5 bases). This CDR3 has 15 amino acids. V was cut by 7 bases and J by 6 bases, with 22 bases left in between. Germline CDR1 and CDR2: SNHLY and FYNNEI. The CDR3 coding sequence is TGTGCCAGCAAGATCCGGCAACAGGCTGTCTCCGAGCAGTACTTC. It yields the protein CASKIRQQAVSEQYF.

This clone is a singleton in its sample. The chain has TRBV18 and TRBJ2-6; no clear D. Per the germline V gene, CDR1 is KGHSH and CDR2 is LQKENI. Trimming took 6 bases from V and 4 from J, leaving 13 bases between them. The CDR3 loop spans 15 amino acids. The DNA for the CDR3 is TGTGCCAGCTCCCAGGTCCCCGCCGGGGCCAACGTCCTGACTTTC. Its protein is CASSQVPAGANVLTF. Together with reference TRBV18 and TRBJ2-6, the CDR3 gives the full variable domain: NAGVMQNPRHLVRRRGQEARLRCSPMKGHSHVYWYRQLPEEGLKFMVYLQKENIIDESGMPKERFSAEFPKEGPSILRIQQVVRGDSAAYFCASSQVPAGANVLTFGAGSRLTVL.

In DNA form, the CDR3 reads TGTGCCAGCAGGAAAGGACTGGGCGGAGAGACCCAGTACTTC. It is translated as CASRKGLGGETQYF. The chain uses TRBV28 and TRBJ2-5; TRBD2 is a possible D gene (5 bases). The V gene lost 6 bases and the J gene lost 4 bases, with 15 bases spanning the gap. The CDR3 totals 14 residues. The V gene's germline CDR1 is MDHEN and CDR2 SYDVKM.

The V gene is TRBV28, the J gene TRBJ2-7; D is ambiguous. CDR3 size: 13 residues. Germline V gene sequence: CDR1 MDHEN, CDR2 SYDVKM. Trimming took 0 bases from V and 3 from J, leaving 6 bases between them. CDR3 residues: CASSLWGDYEQYF. The CDR3 DNA follows: TGTGCCAGCAGTTTATGGGGTGACTACGAGCAGTACTTC.

J is TRBJ2-7 and V is TRBV5-1; 8 bases align to TRBD1. The CDR3 consists of 16 residues. V gave up 1 base and J gave up 1 base; unmatched junction bases: 7. The germline gives CDR1 SGHRS, CDR2 YFSETQ. The chain's CDR3 is CASSLNQGAISYEQYF. CDR3 in DNA: TGCGCCAGCAGCTTGAACCAGGGGGCTATATCCTACGAGCAGTACTTC.

The chain carries TRBV11-3 and TRBJ2-5; TRBD2 aligns across 14 bases. Germline V CDR1 and CDR2: SGHNT, YENEEA. The V and J ends lost 5 bases and 4 bases, in that order; junction bases with no gene match: 3. This CDR3 has 15 residues. The CDR3 DNA reads TGTGCCAGCAGCAAAGGACTAGCGGGAGGAGAGACCCAGTACTTC. Its protein product is CASSKGLAGGETQYF.

This clone was observed a single time. V usage is TRBV11-2 and J usage is TRBJ1-1, with D uncertain. Germline V gene sequence: CDR1 SGHAT, CDR2 FQNNGV. V was clipped by 2 bases and J by 0 bases, with 13 bases between them. The length of the CDR3 is 16 residues. The CDR3, as DNA: TGTGCCAGCAGCTTAAAAGGGATTTTCATGAACACTGAAGCTTTCTTT. Its translation: CASSLKGIFMNTEAFF. Complete variable domain (other parts from reference TRBV11-2 and TRBJ1-1): EAGVAQSPRYKIIEKRQSVAFWCNPISGHATLYWYQQILGQGPKLLIQFQNNGVVDDSQLPKDRFSAERLKGVDSTLKIQPAKLEDSAVYLCASSLKGIFMNTEAFFGQGTRLTVV.

J is TRBJ2-1 and V is TRBV28; no reliable D call. CDR1 and CDR2 from the germline V gene are MDHEN and SYDVKM. The CDR3 is 15 amino acids. V lost 2 bases and J 1 base, leaving 9 bases between the germline ends. The CDR3 reads CASSLGGKSYNEQFF. The CDR3 nucleotides are TGTGCCAGCAGTTTAGGCGGCAAATCCTACAATGAGCAGTTCTTC.

The genes are TRBV29-1 and TRBJ2-5; 9 positions match TRBD2. Germline V lookup: CDR1 SQVTM, CDR2 ANQGSEA. The J segment lost 5 bases and the V segment lost 1 base, leaving 8 bases of the junction unmatched. The length of the CDR3 is 15 residues. The CDR3 DNA sequence: TGCAGCGTTGAAGGCGGGAGGGCCCTCGGGGAGACCCAGTACTTC. It specifies CSVEGGRALGETQYF.

The V and J genes are TRBV5-4 and TRBJ1-1; D is unclear. V was trimmed by 2 bases and J by 0 bases, leaving 5 bases between them. Germline values: CDR1 SGHNT, CDR2 YYREEE (reference sequence). This CDR3 region has 13 residues. The CDR3: CASSFPLNTEAFF. In DNA, the CDR3 is TGTGCCAGCAGCTTCCCCCTGAACACTGAAGCTTTCTTT.

The genes are TRBV19 and TRBJ2-1; 8 positions agree with TRBD1. Germline V gene sequence: CDR1 LNHDA, CDR2 SQIVND (reference sequence). The CDR3 totals 15 residues. With V trimmed by 5 bases and J by 0 bases, 3 bases remained unmatched. Here the CDR3 DNA reads TGTGCCAGTAGTGGACAGGGTGGCTCCTACAATGAGCAGTTCTTC. Translating it yields CASSGQGGSYNEQFF.

The chain has TRBV5-6 and TRBJ2-1; D is possibly TRBD2 (6 bases). This CDR3 has 17 amino acids. The V end lost 0 bases, the J end lost 0 bases, and 13 bases lay between the germline ends. Germline-derived CDR1 and CDR2 are SGHDT and YYEEEE. DNA of the CDR3: TGTGCCAGCAGCTTGGCCGGTGTCGGGAGCTCCTACAATGAGCAGTTCTTC. It yields the protein CASSLAGVGSSYNEQFF. Full variable domain (rest looked up from reference TRBV5-6 and TRBJ2-1): DAGVTQSPTHLIKTRGQQVTLRCSPKSGHDTVSWYQQALGQGPQFIFQYYEEEERQRGNFPDRFSGHQFPNYSSELNVNALLLGDSALYLCASSLAGVGSSYNEQFFGPGTRLTVL.

V usage is TRBV25-1 and J usage is TRBJ2-7; 9 bases fit TRBD1. Germline-derived CDR1 and CDR2 are MGHDK and SYGVNS. Trimming removed 4 bases from V and 3 bases from J; junction bases left unmatched: 4. The CDR3 consists of 14 residues. The CDR3 coding sequence is TGTGCCAGCAGTGTCGGGACAGGGCACTACGAGCAGTACTTC. Translation: CASSVGTGHYEQYF.

This rearrangement joins TRBV6-1 to TRBJ1-2; no reliable D call. The CDR3 is 12 amino acids. CDR1 MNHNS and CDR2 SASEGT come from the germline V gene. The V end lost 3 bases, the J end lost 10 bases, and 12 bases lay between the germline ends. The CDR3 nucleotides are TGTGCCAGCAGTGACAGACCTGCCCCCTACACCTTC. It encodes CASSDRPAPYTF.

This clone appeared once. The chain recombines TRBV4-3 with TRBJ1-2, with 7 bases matching TRBD1. V gave up 4 bases and J gave up 4 bases; unmatched junction bases: 9. CDR1 is LGHNA, CDR2 YSLEER, per germline. CDR3 length: 15 residues. The CDR3 nucleotides are TGCGCCAGCAGCCGAGAAAGGGGGCGCACCTATGGCTACACCTTC. Protein sequence: CASSRERGRTYGYTF.

The chain is built from TRBV9 and TRBJ2-2; D gene uncertain. V was cut by 0 bases and J by 1 base, with 7 bases left in between. Germline V gene lookup returns CDR1 SGDLS and CDR2 YYNGEE. The CDR3 extends over 15 amino acids. Here the CDR3 DNA reads TGTGCCAGCAGCGTAGCCGGCGGGAACACCGGGGAGCTGTTTTTT. Protein: CASSVAGGNTGELFF.

The chain uses TRBV7-6 and TRBJ1-5; 9 nucleotides match TRBD1. The germline V gene encodes CDR1 SGHVS and CDR2 FNYEAQ. The CDR3 contains 14 residues. The V segment lost 5 bases and the J segment 6 bases; nucleotides outside the gene matches: 5. The CDR3 loop is CASSPGQGTQPQHF. Here the CDR3 DNA reads TGTGCCAGCAGCCCCGGACAGGGGACTCAGCCCCAGCATTTT.

The J gene is TRBJ1-4, the V gene TRBV24-1, with a possible D match to TRBD1 (5 bases). Trimming left V 3 bases short and J 7 bases short, with 14 bases between. CDR3 size: 15 residues. CDR1 is KGHDR, CDR2 SFDVKD, per germline. The CDR3 spells CATSDPRGGGEKLFF. The CDR3 DNA reads as TGTGCCACCAGTGATCCGCGGGGCGGAGGTGAAAAACTGTTTTTT.

This chain links TRBV11-3 with TRBJ1-3; D remains ambiguous. Germline loops: CDR1 SGHNT, CDR2 YENEEA. The V end lost 5 bases, the J end lost 2 bases, and 7 bases lay between the germline ends. The CDR3 spans 13 residues. CDR3 in amino acids: CASSLQTGNTIYF. CDR3 nucleotide sequence: TGTGCCAGCAGCCTACAAACTGGAAACACCATATATTTT.

This clone was seen a single time. V and J are TRBV5-8 and TRBJ2-1, with D perhaps TRBD2 (6 bases). Germline CDR1 reads SGHTS; CDR2 reads YDEGEE. V shed 6 bases and J shed 8 bases, with 18 bases lying between them. The CDR3 runs to 14 residues. The CDR3 region is CASTLAAPLDEQFF. The CDR3 DNA reads TGTGCCAGCACCTTAGCGGCCCCCTTGGATGAGCAGTTCTTC.